A selection of T cell receptor beta chains follows, all from one sample in a study of T cells expressing NK-cell markers. TCRdb reprocessed the 5' RACE reads and keeps a single row for each CDR3 protein, giving no DNA. The listing contains around 260,000 distinct CDR3 sequences. The sample taken for sequencing was blood T cells: a sorted CD56 or NKG2C T cell subset, CD4+ or CD8+ T cells, or bulk PBMC T cells (not recorded which). These receptors were obtained from a woman aged 18 to 75 in good health. The CDR3 runs from the conserved cysteine through the conserved F or W. The order of the fields is V gene, J gene, CDR3 protein.

>TRBV6-6|TRBJ2-7
CASSYPGGEQYF
>TRBV2|TRBJ2-2
CASSELLAGDGELFF
>TRBV7-9|TRBJ2-1
CASSLEASRTSYNEQFF
>TRBV15|TRBJ2-2
CATSGGLGEGQNTGELFF
>TRBV5-4|TRBJ2-1
CASSLLVFAGDRDEQFF
>TRBV12-3/TRBV12-4|TRBJ2-5
CASTPTRNQETQYF
>TRBV5-1|TRBJ2-1
CASRPGADEQFF
>TRBV30|TRBJ2-2
CAWREGFSTGELFF
>TRBV11-2|TRBJ2-3
CASVPPGLAENSTDTQYF
>TRBV7-9|TRBJ2-5
CASSLKWETQYF
>TRBV5-1|TRBJ1-6
CASSLPGTTRDSPLHF
>TRBV20-1|TRBJ2-2
CSARAPRSGELFF
>TRBV5-1|TRBJ1-1
CASNSNTGGYTEAFF
>TRBV2|TRBJ2-6
CASGGRGRSSGANVLTF
>TRBV20-1|TRBJ1-5
CSARSQALNQPQHF
>TRBV12-3/TRBV12-4|TRBJ2-7
CASRSPGGSSYEQYF
>TRBV24-1|TRBJ2-1
CATSATGTGGYNEQFF
>TRBV24-1|TRBJ2-1
CATSVPGGSGRYEQFF
>TRBV3-1|TRBJ1-1
CASSPMENTEAFF
>TRBV29-1|TRBJ2-3
CSARWDSSDTQYF
>TRBV28|TRBJ2-7
CASSSPGLRYEQYF
>TRBV7-2|TRBJ1-2
CASTQTVANGYTF
>TRBV3-1|TRBJ1-5
CASSQGGAQADNQPQHF
>TRBV3-1|TRBJ1-2
CASSQDHRTGYTF
>TRBV30|TRBJ2-5
CAWRRGQGQETQYF
>TRBV2|TRBJ2-1
CASSGGGSPYNEQFF
>TRBV12-3/TRBV12-4|TRBJ2-3
CASSLRSTDTQYF
>TRBV15|TRBJ1-1
CATSRSGEAFF
>TRBV13|TRBJ2-5
CASSLNLAETQYF
>TRBV12-3/TRBV12-4|TRBJ1-1
CASILREGFTEAFF
>TRBV27|TRBJ2-2
CASSFLVPGANTGELFF
>TRBV12-3/TRBV12-4|TRBJ1-1
CASSLIFPNTEAFF
>TRBV20-1|TRBJ2-5
CSARRSLQETQYF